This T cell receptor beta chain was identified in a study of glioma-infiltrating T cells after dendritic cell vaccination. Whole-study results and caveats: The cohort had few patients with full blood and tumor sets. Higher TCR clonality did not directly relate to longer survival. Patients with more pretreatment TILs had longer time to progression and survival.

PBMC sampling occurred before vaccination, two weeks after the third dose, and at progression. With regard to this clone: The antigen is not known.

Germline CDR1 reads MDHEN; CDR2 reads SYDVKM. The ends were cut back, 1 base at V and 2 bases at J, with 8 bases in the middle. The CDR3 spans 14 residues. Sequencing was performed with immunoSEQ multiplex PCR; in TCRdb, only in-frame clones are kept and a portion is missing. The sample carries about 64,000 clones, more than 75% recorded once. The clonotype was recovered from a human donor with glioblastoma. The rearrangement uses TRBV28 and TRBJ1-2, with D perhaps TRBD1 (6 bases). The material sequenced was blood, taken before dendritic cell vaccination. The CDR3 is CASSLSTGNYGYTF. In nucleotides, the CDR3 is TGTGCCAGCAGTTTATCGACAGGAAACTATGGCTACACCTTC.